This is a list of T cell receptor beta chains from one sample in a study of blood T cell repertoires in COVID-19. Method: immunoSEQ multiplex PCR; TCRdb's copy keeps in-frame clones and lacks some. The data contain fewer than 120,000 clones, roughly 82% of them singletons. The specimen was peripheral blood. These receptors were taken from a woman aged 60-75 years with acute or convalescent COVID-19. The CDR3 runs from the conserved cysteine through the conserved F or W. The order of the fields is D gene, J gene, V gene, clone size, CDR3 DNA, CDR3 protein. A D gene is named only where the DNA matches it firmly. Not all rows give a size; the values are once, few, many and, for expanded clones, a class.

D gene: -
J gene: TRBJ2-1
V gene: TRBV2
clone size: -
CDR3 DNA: TGTGCCAGCATGGTAGGCCCCCAGGGGAATGAGCAGTTCTTC
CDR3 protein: CASMVGPQGNEQFF

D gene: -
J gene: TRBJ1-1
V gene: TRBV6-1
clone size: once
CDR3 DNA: TGTGCCAGCAGTGACCGGTCGCCGAGGGCTGAAGCTTTCTTT
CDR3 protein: CASSDRSPRAEAFF

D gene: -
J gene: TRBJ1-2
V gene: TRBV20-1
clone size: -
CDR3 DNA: TGCAGTGCTACCAACAGGGTAGGCTACACCTTC
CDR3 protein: CSATNRVGYTF

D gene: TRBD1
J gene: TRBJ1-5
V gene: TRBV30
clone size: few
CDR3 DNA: TGTGCCTGGAGTGCGGGACAGGGGAGTCAGCCCCAGCATTTT
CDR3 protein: CAWSAGQGSQPQHF

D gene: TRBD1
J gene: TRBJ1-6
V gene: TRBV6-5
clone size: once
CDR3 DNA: TGTGCCAGCAGTCTCGCCGGGACAGGGAATTCACCCCTCCACTTT
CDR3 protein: CASSLAGTGNSPLHF

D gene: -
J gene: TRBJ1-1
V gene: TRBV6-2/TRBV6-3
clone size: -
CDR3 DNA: TGTGCCAGCAGTGTTGAGGAGCGCTCTAGCTGGAACACTGAAGCTTTCTTT
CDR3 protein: CASSVEERSSWNTEAFF

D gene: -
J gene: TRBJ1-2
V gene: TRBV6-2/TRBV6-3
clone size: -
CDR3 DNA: TGTGCCAGCAGTCCAGAACCCACAGGGATTCGCTATGGCTACACCTTC
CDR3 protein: CASSPEPTGIRYGYTF

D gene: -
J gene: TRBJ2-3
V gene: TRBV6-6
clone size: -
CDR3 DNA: TGTGCCAGCAGTTACCGCGGGGGCCAAACAGATACGCAGTATTTT
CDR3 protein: CASSYRGGQTDTQYF

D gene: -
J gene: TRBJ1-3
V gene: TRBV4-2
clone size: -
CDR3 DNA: TGTGCCAGCAGCCAAGGGTGGAATGCGGGCCCTGGAAACACCATATATTTT
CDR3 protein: CASSQGWNAGPGNTIYF

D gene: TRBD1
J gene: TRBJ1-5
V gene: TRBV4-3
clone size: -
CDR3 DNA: TGCGCCAGCAGCCAAGATGGACAGGGGGGCAATCAGCCCCAGCATTTT
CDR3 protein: CASSQDGQGGNQPQHF

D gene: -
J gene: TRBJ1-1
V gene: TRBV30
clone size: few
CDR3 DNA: TGTGCCTGGAGTGTACACGGGGGCACTGAAGCTTTCTTT
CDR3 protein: CAWSVHGGTEAFF

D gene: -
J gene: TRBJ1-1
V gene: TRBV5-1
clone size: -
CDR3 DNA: TGCGCCAGCAGCTTGTTGGCAGGGGCGAAAAACACTGAAGCTTTCTTT
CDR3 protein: CASSLLAGAKNTEAFF

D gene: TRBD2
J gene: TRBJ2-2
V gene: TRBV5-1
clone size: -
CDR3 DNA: TGCGCCAGCAGCTTGGGGGACTACCGGAACACCGGGGAGCTGTTTTTT
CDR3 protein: CASSLGDYRNTGELFF

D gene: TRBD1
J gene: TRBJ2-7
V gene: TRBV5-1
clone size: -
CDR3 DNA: TGCGCCAGCAGCTTCACGTCCGGGACAGGGTCCTACGAGCAGTACTTC
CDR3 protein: CASSFTSGTGSYEQYF

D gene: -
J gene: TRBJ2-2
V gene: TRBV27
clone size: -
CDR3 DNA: TGTGCCAGCAGTTGGGGGGGCGCGAACACCGGGGAGCTGTTTTTT
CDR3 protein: CASSWGGANTGELFF

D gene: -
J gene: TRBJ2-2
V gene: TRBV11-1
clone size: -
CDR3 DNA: TGTGCCAGCAGTTCCTGGGGGGGGCCGAACACCGGGGAGCTGTTTTTT
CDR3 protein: CASSSWGGPNTGELFF

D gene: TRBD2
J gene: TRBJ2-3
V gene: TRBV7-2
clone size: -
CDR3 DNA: TGTGCCAGCAGCTTAGGACTAGCAGCAGATACGCAGTATTTT
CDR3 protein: CASSLGLAADTQYF

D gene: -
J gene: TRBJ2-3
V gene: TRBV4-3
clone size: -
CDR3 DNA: TGCGCCAGCAGCCAAGAGCTAGAGGTCTTTTTCGCAGATACGCAGTATTTT
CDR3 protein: CASSQELEVFFADTQYF

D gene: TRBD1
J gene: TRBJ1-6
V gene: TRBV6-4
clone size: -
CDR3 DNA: TGTGCCAGCAGTGACAGGGGGCAAGGACCCCTCCACTTT
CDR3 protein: CASSDRGQGPLHF

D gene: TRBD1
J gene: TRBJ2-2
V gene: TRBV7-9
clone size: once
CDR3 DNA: TGTGCCAGCAGCTTGGACAGGGGGACCGGGGAGCTGTTTTTT
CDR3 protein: CASSLDRGTGELFF

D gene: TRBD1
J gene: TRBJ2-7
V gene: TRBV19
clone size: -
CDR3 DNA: TGTGCCAGTAGTGACAGGGCCCCGACCGGGCAGTACTTC
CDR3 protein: CASSDRAPTGQYF

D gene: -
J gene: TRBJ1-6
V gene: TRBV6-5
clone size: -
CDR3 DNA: TGTGCCACTGGGACTTACGGGAATTCACCCCTCCACTTT
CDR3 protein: CATGTYGNSPLHF

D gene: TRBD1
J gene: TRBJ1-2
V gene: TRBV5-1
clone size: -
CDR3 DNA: TGCGCCAGCAGCTTGGAGGCCCAGGGGGCTGAGGGCTACACCTTC
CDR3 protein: CASSLEAQGAEGYTF

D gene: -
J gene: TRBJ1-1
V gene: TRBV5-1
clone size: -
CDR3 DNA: TGCGCCAGCAGCCTAGAGCAGGGGCACACTGAAGCTTTCTTT
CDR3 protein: CASSLEQGHTEAFF

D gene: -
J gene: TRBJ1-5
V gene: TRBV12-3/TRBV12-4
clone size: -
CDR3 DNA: TGTGCCAGCAGTTTGGCCCGACAGCCCCAGCATTTT
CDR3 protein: CASSLARQPQHF

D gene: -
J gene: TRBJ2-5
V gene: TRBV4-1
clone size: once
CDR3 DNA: TGCGCCAGCAGCCGAGGAACCGCCCAGAGGACAGCTCAAGAGACCCAGTACTTC
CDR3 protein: CASSRGTAQRTAQETQYF